The 19 T cell receptor beta chains given below trace back to one sample, sequenced in a study of monozygotic twins with inflammatory bowel disease. TCRdb reprocessed the 5' RACE reads and reports one entry per CDR3 protein, with no DNA. This table lists some 150,000 distinct CDR3 sequences. Input material: blood. The receptors here all came from a human donor with ulcerative colitis or Crohn's disease, or a healthy co-twin of an affected twin (not recorded which).

The chain couples TRBV4-1 to TRBJ1-6; with no DNA, the TCRdb D assignment of TRBD1 cannot be verified. Looked up from germline, CDR1 is MGHRA and CDR2 is YSYEKL. The CDR3 is made up of 17 amino acids. CDR3 region: CASSQDQQGAYNSPLHF.

The chain carries TRBV2 and TRBJ2-7; TCRdb names TRBD2, which stays unverified in the absence of DNA. The CDR3 runs to 15 residues. Germline assignment: CDR1 SNHLY and CDR2 FYNNEI. The CDR3 protein is CASSELPGTTYEQYF.

The gene calls are TRBV28 and TRBJ2-3. The germline V gene has CDR1 MDHEN and CDR2 SYDVKM. The CDR3 contains 11 residues. The CDR3 loop is CASSGVDTQYF.

The gene calls are TRBV7-2 and TRBJ2-1; there is no DNA to check the TCRdb D call of TRBD1. The CDR3 length is 13 residues. Germline CDR1 SGHTA, CDR2 FQGNSA. CDR3 loop: CASSLGWDSRILF. Full variable domain (missing parts from reference TRBV7-2 and TRBJ2-1): GAGVSQSPSNKVTEKGKDVELRCDPISGHTALYWYRQSLGQGLEFLIYFQGNSAPDKSGLPSDRFSAERTGGSVSTLTIQRTQQEDSAVYLCASSLGWDSRILFGPGTRLTVL.

This chain links TRBV2 with TRBJ2-1. The germline gives CDR1 SNHLY, CDR2 FYNNEI. The CDR3 has 16 amino acids. The CDR3 loop reads CASSDPGGVSYNEQFF.

V and J are TRBV6-2 or TRBV6-3 and TRBJ2-3; TCRdb gives TRBD2 as the D gene, but with no DNA this cannot be confirmed. The CDR3 runs 13 residues. Germline V gives CDR1 MNHEY, CDR2 SVGEGT. CDR3 region: CASSYGLEGSQYF.

This chain joins TRBV5-1 and TRBJ2-1; the TRBD2 assignment by TCRdb is unverifiable without DNA. Per germline, CDR1 SGHRS and CDR2 YFSETQ. The length of the CDR3 is 15 residues. CDR3 sequence: CASTITSGRNNEQFF.

V gene TRBV15 combines with J gene TRBJ1-2; without DNA, the TCRdb call of TRBD1 cannot be checked. The CDR3 is 19 residues long. Germline CDR1 LNHNV, CDR2 YYDKDF (reference sequence). CDR3 loop: CATSRDPRGGTANPYGYTF.

The chain has TRBV5-1 and TRBJ1-2. The CDR3 sequence is 13 residues long. Germline lookup yields CDR1 SGHRS and CDR2 YFSETQ. CDR3 sequence: CASSLAGSGGYTF.

This chain joins TRBV12-3 or TRBV12-4 and TRBJ2-3. The CDR3 length is 12 residues. CDR3 residues: CASSFLKATQYF.

V is TRBV5-1 and J is TRBJ2-5; TCRdb gives TRBD2 as the D gene, but with no DNA this cannot be confirmed. Germline CDR1 is SGHRS and CDR2 is YFSETQ. The CDR3 has 16 residues. The CDR3 is CASGRLGLAKGETQYF.

The genes are TRBV5-1 and TRBJ2-7. This CDR3 comprises 11 residues. Germline CDR1 and CDR2: SGHRS and YFSETQ. The CDR3 loop is CASSLEDEQYF.

The J gene is TRBJ1-1, the V gene TRBV27; TCRdb gives TRBD1 as the D gene, but with no DNA this cannot be confirmed. Germline loops: CDR1 MNHEY, CDR2 SMNVEV (reference sequence). The CDR3 has 16 amino acids. The CDR3 protein is CASSLKGNVLGGEAFF.

The V and J genes are TRBV6-6 and TRBJ2-3. The CDR3 spans 14 residues. Per the germline V gene, CDR1 is MNHNY and CDR2 is SVGAGI (reference sequence). The CDR3: CASSYTHPTDTQYF.

This chain uses TRBV6-5 with TRBJ1-3; no DNA is available, so the TRBD1 call from TCRdb remains unchecked. Germline values: CDR1 MNHEY, CDR2 SVGAGI. This CDR3 region has 16 residues. CDR3 protein: CASSYSSSGTGNTIYF.

The chain joins TRBV3-1 to TRBJ2-2; the TCRdb D gene call, TRBD2, has no DNA to confirm it. Germline assignment: CDR1 LGHDT and CDR2 YNNKEL (reference sequence). The CDR3 covers 15 residues. The CDR3: CASSKGLLHTGELFF.

The chain uses TRBV19 and TRBJ2-1; the D call of TRBD2 rests on TCRdb alone, since no DNA is present to check it. Germline V CDR1 and CDR2: LNHDA, SQIVND (reference sequence). This CDR3 region has 15 residues. This CDR3 reads CASSSPGREGGEQFF.

The genes are TRBV4-2 and TRBJ2-2; without DNA, the TCRdb call of TRBD2 cannot be checked. This CDR3 comprises 19 residues. CDR1 and CDR2 from the germline V gene are LGHNA and YNFKEQ. CDR3 sequence: CASSQEGLAGVENTGELFF.

The J gene is TRBJ2-1, the V gene TRBV5-6; the TCRdb D gene call, TRBD2, has no DNA to confirm it. Germline assignment: CDR1 SGHDT and CDR2 YYEEEE. The CDR3 totals 13 residues. CDR3: CTSSLASGGAAFF.